These 30 T cell receptor beta chains were sequenced from one sample in a study of neurological immune-mediated disorders. TCRdb used MiXCR to reprocess the 5' RACE reads, holding one entry per CDR3 protein. This table holds approximately 100,000 distinct CDR3 sequences, 9.5% to 14% found once. Specified time point: longitudinal time-point 3. The material sequenced was PBMCs. Every receptor here comes from a female donor with HTLV-1-associated myelopathy (HAM/TSP).

This clonotype was counted many times. V and J are TRBV4-1 and TRBJ2-2; D possibly corresponds to TRBD1 (6 bases). This CDR3 has 17 amino acids. Germline loops: CDR1 MGHRA, CDR2 YSYEKL. Trimming removed 6 bases from V and 3 bases from J, with 20 bases in between. CDR3 coding DNA: TGCGCCAGCAGATCGATAGAAGGACAGACTTACACCGGGGAGCTGTTTTTT. Translating it yields CASRSIEGQTYTGELFF.

This rearrangement joins TRBV4-1 to TRBJ2-7; D is possibly TRBD2 (6 bases). The CDR3 has 16 amino acids. Germline CDR1 reads MGHRA; CDR2 reads YSYEKL. Trimming shortened V by 1 base and J by 0 bases, and 13 bases separated the two germline ends. CDR3 protein: CASSQVVGRGSYEQYF. The CDR3 DNA follows: TGCGCCAGCAGCCAAGTAGTAGGGCGGGGCTCCTACGAGCAGTACTTC.

There are many counts of this clonotype. The chain combines TRBV20-1 with TRBJ2-2; D not resolved. The CDR3 spans 12 residues. Trimming removed 5 bases at V and 5 bases at J, with 9 bases between. Germline-derived CDR1 and CDR2 are DFQATT and SNEGSKA (reference sequence). CDR3 nucleotides: TGCAGTGCTGAACCGACTACCGGGGAGCTGTTTTTT. Translating gives CSAEPTTGELFF.

The rearrangement joins TRBV9 to TRBJ2-2, with 11 bases fitting TRBD1. This CDR3 has 16 amino acids. CDR1 SGDLS and CDR2 YYNGEE come from the germline V gene. The ends lost 4 bases at V and 5 bases at J; junction bases unmatched: 7. CDR3 region: CASSLGQGAWTGELFF. CDR3 in DNA: TGTGCCAGCAGCCTAGGACAGGGGGCTTGGACCGGGGAGCTGTTTTTT.

This clonotype has more than one count but fewer than ten. The chain combines TRBV6-1 with TRBJ2-2; the D call may be TRBD1 or TRBD2 (5 bases each). V lost 7 bases to trimming and J lost 3 bases, with 12 bases between them. The germline gives CDR1 MNHNS, CDR2 SASEGT. This CDR3 has 14 amino acids. DNA for the CDR3: TGTGCCAGCACCTCCGGGACCCACACCGGGGAGCTGTTTTTT. Its translation is CASTSGTHTGELFF.

In its sample, this clonotype was seen many times. This sequence joins TRBV5-1 and TRBJ2-5, with a tentative D call TRBD1 (6 bases). The CDR3 extends over 15 amino acids. V shed 0 bases and J shed 4 bases, with 13 bases lying between them. Germline CDR1 is SGHRS and CDR2 is YFSETQ. The CDR3 is CASSLGRGLIETQYF. The DNA for the CDR3 is TGCGCCAGCAGCTTGGGCAGGGGTCTAATAGAGACCCAGTACTTC.

This clonotype was observed a single time. The chain links TRBV7-2 to TRBJ2-5, with D hard to call. V was trimmed by 2 bases and J by 3 bases, leaving 4 bases between them. Germline CDR1 and CDR2: SGHTA and FQGNSA. The CDR3 sequence is 12 residues long. The CDR3 region has the DNA TGTGCCAGCAGCTTAAGGGAAGAGACCCAGTACTTC. As protein: CASSLREETQYF.

In its sample, this clonotype was seen many times. The gene calls are TRBV12-3 or TRBV12-4 and TRBJ2-3; no clear D. This CDR3 region has 13 residues. Deletions cut 5 bases from V and 0 bases from J, with 6 bases between. The CDR3 loop reads CASSADSTDTQYF. DNA of the CDR3: TGTGCCAGCAGTGCGGATAGCACAGATACGCAGTATTTT.

This clonotype was seen ten or more times. This sequence joins TRBV5-1 and TRBJ2-1; TRBD1 agrees at 11 bases. The CDR3 is 16 amino acids. CDR1 and CDR2 (germline): SGHRS, YFSETQ. Trimming cost V 3 bases and J 10 bases; bases outside gene matches: 12. This CDR3 is CASSSSPGTGGQEQFF. The CDR3 coding sequence is TGCGCCAGCAGCTCATCCCCCGGGACAGGGGGACAGGAGCAGTTCTTC.

This clonotype was recorded many times. The genes are TRBV4-2 and TRBJ2-4, with 8 bases identical to TRBD2. The germline V gene encodes CDR1 LGHNA and CDR2 YNFKEQ. V lost 1 base and J lost 7; bases outside the gene matches: 3. The CDR3 spans 14 residues. CDR3 loop: CASSQAGGGNIQYF. CDR3 in DNA: TGTGCCAGCAGCCAAGCGGGCGGGGGGAACATTCAGTACTTC.

At least ten counts were recorded for this clonotype. The genes are TRBV20-1 and TRBJ2-3, with D unresolved. V gave up 0 bases and J gave up 4 bases, with 11 bases separating them. CDR1 and CDR2 (germline): DFQATT, SNEGSKA (reference sequence). The CDR3 has 14 amino acids. CDR3 coding DNA: TGCAGTGCTAGAGATGGGATTCGGGCAGATACGCAGTATTTT. Translation gives CSARDGIRADTQYF.

This clonotype has at least ten counts. The chain is built from TRBV27 and TRBJ2-1; TRBD2 aligns across 12 bases. After removal of 5 bases from V and 7 bases from J, the junction contained 9 bases not matched to a gene. Germline V CDR1 and CDR2: MNHEY, SMNVEV (reference sequence). There are 16 residues in the CDR3. The CDR3 protein is CASSTRTSGVGNEQFF. DNA of the CDR3: TGTGCCAGCAGTACCCGGACTAGCGGGGTGGGAAATGAGCAGTTCTTC.

V usage is TRBV20-1 and J usage is TRBJ2-1; D possibly corresponds to TRBD2 (7 bases). The V gene lost 0 bases and the J gene lost 0 bases, with 15 bases spanning the gap. This CDR3 contains 17 residues. Per the germline V gene, CDR1 is DFQATT and CDR2 is SNEGSKA (reference sequence). This CDR3 is CSARDGRGGTSYNEQFF. The CDR3 DNA reads TGCAGTGCTAGAGATGGGAGGGGGGGAACCTCCTACAATGAGCAGTTCTTC.

The table lists this clonotype with many counts. This sequence joins TRBV5-1 and TRBJ2-1; TRBD1 matches 10 bases. Germline-derived CDR1 and CDR2 are SGHRS and YFSETQ. The CDR3 is 16 amino acids. The J segment lost 4 bases and the V segment lost 2 bases, leaving 6 bases of the junction unmatched. Written as DNA, the CDR3 is TGCGCCAGCAGCTTTTCTGACAGGGGGCTGTACAATGAGCAGTTCTTC. This sequence encodes CASSFSDRGLYNEQFF.

This clonotype was observed at least ten times. This chain links TRBV12-3 or TRBV12-4 with TRBJ2-6; D uncertain. V lost 4 bases to trimming and J lost 1 base, with 8 bases between them. The CDR3 consists of 15 residues. The CDR3 DNA reads as TGTGCCAGCAGTTCTCAGGAGTCTGGGGCCAACGTCCTGACTTTC. Translated, it gives CASSSQESGANVLTF.

The sample holds many counts of this clonotype. V usage is TRBV7-2 and J usage is TRBJ2-7; 8 bases line up with TRBD1. Germline assignment: CDR1 SGHTA and CDR2 FQGNSA. The ends lost 5 bases at V and 2 bases at J; junction bases unmatched: 8. The CDR3 runs 15 residues. DNA of the CDR3: TGTGCCAGCAGCAGTGGGCGGGACAGGACCTACGAGCAGTACTTC. It specifies CASSSGRDRTYEQYF.

For the CDR3, the DNA is TGCGCCAGCAGCGGGGGACAGGGGTTCCAAGAGCAGTACTTC. It translates to CASSGGQGFQEQYF. V usage is TRBV5-1 and J usage is TRBJ2-7; 10 bases fit TRBD1. The V and J ends lost 4 bases and 7 bases, in that order; junction bases with no gene match: 8. The CDR3 is made up of 14 amino acids. Germline lookup yields CDR1 SGHRS and CDR2 YFSETQ.

This clonotype was observed at least ten times. The chain is built from TRBV5-1 and TRBJ2-2; 10 bases map to TRBD1. The CDR3 has 19 amino acids. Looked up from germline, CDR1 is SGHRS and CDR2 is YFSETQ. Trimming cost V 2 bases and J 3 bases; bases outside gene matches: 13. As DNA, the CDR3 is TGCGCCAGCAGCTTACGCCCCCCCCCGGGACAGGGGTACACCGGGGAGCTGTTTTTT. Its protein product is CASSLRPPPGQGYTGELFF.

The sample holds many counts of this clonotype. V gene TRBV5-1 combines with J gene TRBJ2-4; 7 bases are a match to TRBD1. Germline V gene data show CDR1 as SGHRS and CDR2 as YFSETQ. This CDR3 contains 18 residues. The J segment lost 2 bases and the V segment lost 4 bases, leaving 15 bases of the junction unmatched. The CDR3 nucleotides are TGCGCCAGCAGCCAAGGCCAGGGGGTACAGGGCCCCAAAAACATTCAGTACTTC. The encoded protein is CASSQGQGVQGPKNIQYF. Full variable domain (remainder filled in from reference TRBV5-1 and TRBJ2-4): KAGVTQTPRYLIKTRGQQVTLSCSPISGHRSVSWYQQTPGQGLQFLFEYFSETQRNKGNFPGRFSGRQFSNSRSEMNVSTLELGDSALYLCASSQGQGVQGPKNIQYFGAGTRLSVL.

The sample holds many counts of this clonotype. A junction boundary mismatches the germline segment, possibly from a read error. The chain couples TRBV12-3 or TRBV12-4 to TRBJ1-2; TRBD1 is a possible D gene (5 bases). This CDR3 has 10 residues. CDR3 nucleotides: TGTGCCAGCGGGACGGCCGTCTTTAGCTTC. Translated, it gives CASGTAVFSF.

This clonotype was counted many times. CDR3 in DNA: TGTGCCAGCAGCCCCGCTAGCGGATACAATGAGCAGTTCTTC. Its translation is CASSPASGYNEQFF. J is TRBJ2-1 and V is TRBV12-3 or TRBV12-4, with TRBD2 identical over 7 bases. This CDR3 is built from 14 residues. The V and J ends lost 6 bases and 4 bases, in that order; junction bases with no gene match: 6.

This clonotype was seen at least ten times. DNA for the CDR3: TGCGCCAGCAGCGAGCAAGACGGAGTCGAGCAGTACTTC. The encoded protein is CASSEQDGVEQYF. The rearrangement joins TRBV5-1 to TRBJ2-7; the D is unclear. V dropped 4 bases and J dropped 6 bases, with 14 bases sitting between them. Germline V lookup: CDR1 SGHRS, CDR2 YFSETQ. This CDR3 has 13 amino acids.

As regards this clonotype: With a much larger clone just one base away, this may be a read error. V is TRBV5-1 and J is TRBJ2-5; no reliable D call. The V end lost 2 bases, the J end lost 5 bases, and 10 bases lay between the germline ends. Germline CDR1 reads SGHRS; CDR2 reads YFSETQ. This CDR3 has 13 residues. CDR3 nucleotide sequence: TGCGCCAGCAGCTTAGAATCAGTGGAGACCCAGTACTTC. Its translation: CASSLESVETQYF. Full variable domain (rest looked up from reference TRBV5-1 and TRBJ2-5): KAGVTQTPRYLIKTRGQQVTLSCSPISGHRSVSWYQQTPGQGLQFLFEYFSETQRNKGNFPGRFSGRQFSNSRSEMNVSTLELGDSALYLCASSLESVETQYFGPGTRLLVL.

This clonotype was observed a single time. A much larger clone differs from this one at a single base, so this may be a read error. This chain links TRBV6-6 with TRBJ1-2, with D maybe TRBD1 (5 bases). Germline lookup yields CDR1 MNHNY and CDR2 SVGAGI (reference sequence). This CDR3 comprises 13 residues. The CDR3 sequence: CDSSYGGNYGYTF. CDR3 DNA: TGTGACAGCAGTTATGGGGGAAACTATGGCTACACCTTC.

This clonotype was seen only a few times. The gene calls are TRBV18 and TRBJ2-4; D is uncertain. Trimming cost V 2 bases and J 0 bases, with 14 bases left between them. CDR1 KGHSH and CDR2 LQKENI come from the germline V gene. This CDR3 region has 17 residues. The CDR3 spells CASSPGETNLAKNIQYF. The CDR3 nucleotides read TGTGCCAGCTCACCAGGAGAGACAAATTTAGCCAAAAACATTCAGTACTTC.

The genes are TRBV4-1 and TRBJ2-1; D may be TRBD1 or TRBD2 (5 bases each). V was clipped by 4 bases and J by 10 bases, with 11 bases between them. Germline V gives CDR1 MGHRA, CDR2 YSYEKL. The CDR3 has 12 residues. The CDR3 coding sequence is TGCGCCAGCAGCCCTCGGGGCGGAGAGCAGTTCTTC. This sequence encodes CASSPRGGEQFF.

The chain employs TRBV5-1 and TRBJ2-7; tentative D call: TRBD1 (5 bases). This CDR3 has 15 residues. Between the trimmed V and J ends, which lost 0 bases and 2 bases, there was a span of 12 bases. Germline CDR1 and CDR2: SGHRS and YFSETQ. CDR3 region: CASSLGQSETYEQYF. CDR3 sequence (DNA): TGCGCCAGCAGCTTGGGACAGTCCGAAACCTACGAGCAGTACTTC.

This clonotype has at least ten counts. The V and J genes are TRBV7-9 and TRBJ2-2; a weak D match, TRBD2 (5 bases). Trimming cost V 5 bases and J 2 bases, with 12 bases left between them. This CDR3 comprises 15 residues. In germline, CDR1 is SEHNR, CDR2 FQNEAQ (reference sequence). The CDR3 loop is CASSQQRTNTGELFF. DNA of the CDR3: TGTGCCAGCAGCCAGCAGAGGACTAACACCGGGGAGCTGTTTTTT.

CDR3 bases: TGTGCCAGCAGAACCTGGGGGGCAGGGAAGGTCTCTGGGGCCAACGTCCTGACTTTC. Its protein is CASRTWGAGKVSGANVLTF. This chain links TRBV11-2 with TRBJ2-6; D may match TRBD1 or TRBD2 (6 bases each). V lost 6 bases and J lost 0, with 21 bases in between. Germline V gives CDR1 SGHAT, CDR2 FQNNGV. This CDR3 is 19 amino acids long.

This clonotype was observed at least ten times. The chain uses TRBV12-3 or TRBV12-4 and TRBJ2-2, with TRBD2 matching over 8 bases. The CDR3 is 14 residues long. Losses at the gene ends were 7 bases for V and 7 bases for J; bases not matched to a gene: 8. The CDR3 DNA reads TGTGCCAGCACTTCAGGACTAGCTGGCGGGGAGCTGTTTTTT. The encoded protein is CASTSGLAGGELFF.